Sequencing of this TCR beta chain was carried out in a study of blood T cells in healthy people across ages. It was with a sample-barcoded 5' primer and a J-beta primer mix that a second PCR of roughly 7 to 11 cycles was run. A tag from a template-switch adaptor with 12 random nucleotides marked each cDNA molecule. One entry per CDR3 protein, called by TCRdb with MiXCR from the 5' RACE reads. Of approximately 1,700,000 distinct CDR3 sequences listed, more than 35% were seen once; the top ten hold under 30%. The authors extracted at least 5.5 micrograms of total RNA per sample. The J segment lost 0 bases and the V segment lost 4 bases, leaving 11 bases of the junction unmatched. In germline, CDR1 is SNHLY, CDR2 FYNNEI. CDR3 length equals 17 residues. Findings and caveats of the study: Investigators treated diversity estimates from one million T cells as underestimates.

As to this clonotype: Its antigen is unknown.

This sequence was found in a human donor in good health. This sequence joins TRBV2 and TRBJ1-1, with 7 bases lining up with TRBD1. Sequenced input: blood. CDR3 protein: CASSGGQNLTLNTEAFF. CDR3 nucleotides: TGTGCCAGCAGTGGGGGACAGAACCTTACCTTGAACACTGAAGCTTTCTTT.